Detailed here is one T cell receptor beta chain. The antigen it binds to is not known. There are no base qualities to consult, and no much larger clone falls within one base. A second Seattle source provided samples from volunteer blood donors who had recovered from COVID-19. Collaborating institutions collected whole blood in K2EDTA tubes following their own protocols. For TCRbeta analysis, collaborators shipped samples as frozen whole blood, isolated PBMCs, or DNA extracted from either of those sample types. This specimen belongs to a study of blood T cell repertoires in COVID-19 (dated by TCRdb to about 2020). About the study as a whole: Samples from collaborators originated in the United States, Italy and Spain and spanned both the acute and convalescent phases of COVID-19. The prospective study material was composed of cDNA or gDNA derived from T cells, B-cell-depleted T cells, or PBMCs. Deeply sampled blood TCRbeta repertoires from subjects exposed to, actively infected with, or recovered from COVID-19 were included in the dataset. The repertoires were made available in a free public database intended to serve as a resource for research on the immune response to SARS-CoV-2. The samples were drawn from two sources: the first 160 participants of the ongoing ImmuneRACE study, and 950 to 1,500 subjects contributed by 6 global collaborators. Sample metadata almost always included a de-identified subject ID, COVID-19 status, age in years and sex. Where available, HLA class I and class II types were taken from metadata supplied by the sample provider and were not determined by assay-based typing. Broader findings and caveats from the paper: How much clinical and demographic metadata was included differed by source and by participant, and the metadata was provided uncurated.

CDR1 and CDR2, per the germline V gene (reference sequence), are SEHNR and FQNEAQ. V is pruned by 11 bases and J by 5 bases, leaving 10 bases of the junction without a gene match. The CDR3 numbers 14 residues from cysteine through phenylalanine. Only the CDR3 portion is preserved as DNA: 42 bases, with reading frame beginning at the first base. The immunoSEQ Assay, a bias-controlled multiplex PCR, was used to amplify TCRbeta CDR3 regions from genomic DNA. In the paper's pipeline: The number of nucleated cells in each sample was estimated by amplification of reference gene primers within the assay. Sequence reads were collapsed and filtered to measure the absolute abundance of every unique TCRbeta CDR3 rearrangement. Productive Simpson clonality was computed per sample as the square root of Simpson's diversity index over productive rearrangements. Sourced from immuneACCESS, this table was stored by TCRdb with only in-frame sequences that have V and J called. A share of the clones is absent; for the studies checked, an unresolved V gene accounts for under half, and the remainder has no known explanation. V, J and clone size are taken as reported in that table, and D and trimming were inferred from the DNA itself. The sample table contains roughly 200,000 clones; only one count was recorded for roughly 80% of them. Approximately 15% of the sample comes from the top ten.

The receptor's source is a man aged 45-65 years who had recovered from COVID-19. Sequencing was performed on peripheral blood. This sequence uses TRBV7-9 and TRBJ2-5, with 11 junctional bases fitting TRBD2. Here is the DNA: TGTGCCTATCCCCTGGCTAGCGGGGGGGAGACCCAGTACTTC. Its translation reads: CAYPLASGGETQYF.